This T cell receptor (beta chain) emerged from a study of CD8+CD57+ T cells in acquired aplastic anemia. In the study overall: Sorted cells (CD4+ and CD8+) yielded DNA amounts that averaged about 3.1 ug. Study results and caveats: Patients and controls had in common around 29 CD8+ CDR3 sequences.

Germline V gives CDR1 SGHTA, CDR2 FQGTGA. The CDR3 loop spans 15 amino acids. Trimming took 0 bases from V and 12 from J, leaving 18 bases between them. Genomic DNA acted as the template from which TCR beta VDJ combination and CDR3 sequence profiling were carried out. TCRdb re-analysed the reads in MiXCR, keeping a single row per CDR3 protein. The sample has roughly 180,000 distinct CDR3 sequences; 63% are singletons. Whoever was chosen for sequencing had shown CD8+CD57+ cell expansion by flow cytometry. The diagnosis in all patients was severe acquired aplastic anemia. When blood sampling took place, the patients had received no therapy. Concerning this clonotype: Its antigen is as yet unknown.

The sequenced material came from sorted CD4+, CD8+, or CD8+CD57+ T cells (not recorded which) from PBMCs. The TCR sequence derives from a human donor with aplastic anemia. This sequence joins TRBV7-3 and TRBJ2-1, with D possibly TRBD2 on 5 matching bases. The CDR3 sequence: CASSLTGGTSRAQFF. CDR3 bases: TGTGCCAGCAGCTTAACCGGAGGAACCTCGCGGGCGCAGTTCTTC.